This T cell receptor beta chain was retrieved from a study of blood T cell repertoires in COVID-19. Study summary: In each case, the material was cDNA or gDNA derived from T cells, B-cell-depleted T cells, or PBMCs.

TCRdb's copy holds only in-frame clones and misses some; the assay was immunoSEQ multiplex PCR. The sample yields 450,000 or so clones, 80% to 90% seen once. V was pared by 5 bases and J by 2 bases, with 19 bases between. The CDR3 is 17 amino acids. From germline, CDR1 is SGHNT and CDR2 YENEEA. The sequencing sample was made of peripheral blood. This chain joins TRBV11-3 and TRBJ2-1, with D possibly being TRBD2 (6 bases). The origin of this receptor is a young man with COVID-19, enrolled during active disease. The DNA for the CDR3 is TGTGCCAGCAGCCACCCCAAGATACTAGCAGCCTACAATGAGCAGTTCTTC. Amino acids: CASSHPKILAAYNEQFF.